Listed below are T cell receptor beta chains from one sample, sequenced in a study of molecular identifiers for immune sequencing clone quantification. TCRdb itself ran the PCR reads through MiXCR, one entry per CDR3 protein. The repertoire has roughly 90,000 distinct CDR3 sequences, around 20% of them found once; the top ten carry roughly 0.8%. Sequencing was performed on naive CD8+ T cells from blood, with Jurkat cell RNA spiked in. These TCRs come from a human donor in good health. Some libraries in this study had Jurkat cell RNA spiked in. Each CDR3 is given with its conserved first and last residue. The D gene is left open where the match is weak. The size entry gives how often the clone was seen (once, few, many) or a class if it is expanded.

TRBD2,TRBJ2-2,many,TRBV20-1,TGCAGTGCTAGGCGGGAGATCTCCGGGGAGCTGTTTTTT,CSARREISGELFF
.,TRBJ2-7,few,TRBV6-1,TGTGCCAGCAGTACGACAGGCCAGACCTACGAGCAGTACTTC,CASSTTGQTYEQYF
TRBD1,TRBJ2-1,many,TRBV11-2,TGTGCCAGCAGCTTAGGACGGACAGGCCTCAGAGGCAATGAGCAGTTCTTC,CASSLGRTGLRGNEQFF
.,TRBJ2-7,many,TRBV19,TGTGCCAGTAGCCCAAACAGCTTCTCCTACGAGCAGTACTTC,CASSPNSFSYEQYF
.,TRBJ1-1,many,TRBV30,TGTGCCTGGTTATTGGACAGACGAACTGAAGCTTTCTTT,CAWLLDRRTEAFF
TRBD1,TRBJ2-7,many,TRBV3-1,TGTGCCAGCAGCCAGGGACAGGGCACCTACGAGCAGTACTTC,CASSQGQGTYEQYF
.,TRBJ1-5,many,TRBV23-1,TGCGCCAGCAGTCAATCTAAAGGCTGGCCCAATCAGCCCCAGCATTTT,CASSQSKGWPNQPQHF
.,TRBJ1-4,many,TRBV27,TGTGCCAGCAGTTCCAGGGGAGGGGAAAAACTGTTTTTT,CASSSRGGEKLFF
TRBD2,TRBJ2-7,many,TRBV20-1,TGCAGTGCTAGAGATAACGGTGCGGGAGCCCCCAGGGACGAGCAGTACTTC,CSARDNGAGAPRDEQYF
TRBD2,TRBJ2-1,many,TRBV7-9,TGTGCCAGCAGCTTTGGCGGGGGGCCCGGGGATGAGCAGTTCTTC,CASSFGGGPGDEQFF
.,TRBJ2-7,many,TRBV10-3,TGTGCCATCAGTGATCTAGGGTACGAGCAGTACTTC,CAISDLGYEQYF
.,TRBJ1-5,many,TRBV5-1,TGCGCCAGCAGTCCGGGTACAAGCAATCAGCCCCAGCATTTT,CASSPGTSNQPQHF
.,TRBJ1-4,many,TRBV27,TGTGCCAGCAGTTTCCCTAATGAAAAACTGTTTTTT,CASSFPNEKLFF
.,TRBJ1-1,many,TRBV20-1,TGCAGTGCTAGCCCGGTCGGGACACTCATGAACACTGAAGCTTTCTTT,CSASPVGTLMNTEAFF
.,TRBJ2-3,many,TRBV4-3,TGCGCCAGCAGCCCCGGACAGTTCACAGATACGCAGTATTTT,CASSPGQFTDTQYF
.,TRBJ2-5,many,TRBV6-2/TRBV6-3,TGTGCCAGTTCCGGGGGCAGGCCGTACTTC,CASSGGRPYF